This passage covers 17 T cell receptor beta chains from one sample sequenced in a study of shared clonotypes between healthy human individuals. Assay: immunoSEQ multiplex PCR; the TCRdb copy retains only in-frame clones and omits some. The sample contains approximately 350,000 clones, about 97% of which appear only once. Sequences were obtained from memory CD8+ T cells sorted from blood. Subset indicated: CD45RO+ cells pooled with CCR7-negative TemRA cells. The receptor set was obtained from a man aged 25-45 years in good health.

The gene calls are TRBV28 and TRBJ2-3; the D is unclear. V lost 5 bases, J lost 3 bases, and 15 bases lay in between. Germline V gene data show CDR1 as MDHEN and CDR2 as SYDVKM. The length of the CDR3 is 15 residues. The CDR3 DNA reads as TGTGCCAGCAGTCCAACCCGCCTAGTGACAGATACGCAGTATTTT. Translating it yields CASSPTRLVTDTQYF.

V is TRBV28 and J is TRBJ2-1; D not resolved. Trimming left V 3 bases short and J 4 bases short, with 13 bases between. CDR3 length equals 15 residues. Per germline, CDR1 MDHEN and CDR2 SYDVKM. CDR3 nucleotide sequence: TGTGCCAGCAGTTTGTCTGATCCATCGTACAATGAGCAGTTCTTC. Residues: CASSLSDPSYNEQFF. Based on the CDR3 plus reference TRBV28 and TRBJ2-1, the full variable domain is DVKVTQSSRYLVKRTGEKVFLECVQDMDHENMFWYRQDPGLGLRLIYFSYDVKMKEKGDIPEGYSVSREKKERFSLILESASTNQTSMYLCASSLSDPSYNEQFFGPGTRLTVL.

The chain is built from TRBV19 and TRBJ2-7; a weak D match, TRBD1 (6 bases). In germline, CDR1 is LNHDA, CDR2 SQIVND (reference sequence). V was pared by 1 base and J by 5 bases, with 12 bases between. CDR3 length equals 14 residues. The CDR3 nucleotides read TGTGCCAGTAGTATAGTGGCAGGGGACCACGAGCAGTACTTC. This encodes CASSIVAGDHEQYF.

The rearrangement uses TRBV6-1 and TRBJ1-1, with D perhaps TRBD1 (5 bases). This CDR3 is 12 amino acids long. V was cut by 7 bases and J by 2 bases, with 8 bases left in between. Germline values: CDR1 MNHNS, CDR2 SASEGT. The CDR3 here is CASTRTNTEAFF. For the CDR3, the DNA is TGTGCCAGCACACGGACAAACACTGAAGCTTTCTTT.

The gene calls are TRBV5-4 and TRBJ1-1; TRBD1 aligns across 10 bases. Germline values: CDR1 SGHNT, CDR2 YYREEE (reference sequence). Unmatched junction bases numbered 6, after V lost 4 bases and J lost 3 bases. The CDR3 spans 15 residues. CDR3 bases: TGTGCCAGCAGCCCGACAGGGGGCTGGGACACTGAAGCTTTCTTT. Its protein product is CASSPTGGWDTEAFF.

The V and J genes are TRBV9 and TRBJ2-2, with TRBD2 identical over 8 bases. With 2 bases clipped from V and 1 base from J, the junction kept 1 base outside the gene matches. The CDR3 extends over 15 amino acids. Germline-derived CDR1 and CDR2 are SGDLS and YYNGEE. Here the CDR3 reads CASSVLAGNTGELFF. CDR3 nucleotides: TGTGCCAGCAGCGTCCTAGCGGGGAACACCGGGGAGCTGTTTTTT.

The chain has TRBV30 and TRBJ1-5; D is possibly TRBD1 (5 bases). Germline values: CDR1 GTSNPN, CDR2 SVGIG (reference sequence). This CDR3 has 15 residues. The V end lost 5 bases, the J end lost 4 bases, and 18 bases lay between the germline ends. CDR3 in DNA: TGTGCCTGGTCCCGGGGACGGTGGGTAAATCAGCCCCAGCATTTT. Its protein is CAWSRGRWVNQPQHF.

This rearrangement joins TRBV5-4 to TRBJ2-7; D not certain. Germline loops: CDR1 SGHNT, CDR2 YYREEE (reference sequence). V was trimmed by 4 bases and J by 6 bases, leaving 11 bases between them. This CDR3 contains 12 residues. CDR3 DNA sequence: TGTGCCAGCAGCCTGGCCGGTGGCGAGCAGTACTTC. This encodes CASSLAGGEQYF.

In DNA, the CDR3 is TGTGCCAGCAGCTTGACCTCGGCGGGAGGCACAGATACGCAGTATTTT. It encodes CASSLTSAGGTDTQYF. The chain carries TRBV5-4 and TRBJ2-3; TRBD2 matches 7 bases. Germline CDR1 reads SGHNT; CDR2 reads YYREEE (reference sequence). The CDR3 totals 16 residues. V gave up 1 base and J gave up 1 base; unmatched junction bases: 6.

This clone is a singleton in its sample. The rearrangement joins TRBV5-1 to TRBJ2-5; D unclear. The germline gives CDR1 SGHRS, CDR2 YFSETQ. This CDR3 is built from 14 residues. Trimming left V 4 bases short and J 1 base short, with 11 bases between. CDR3: CASSLPSTQETQYF. The CDR3 bases are TGCGCCAGCAGCCTCCCATCGACCCAAGAGACCCAGTACTTC.

The chain is built from TRBV19 and TRBJ2-1; D perhaps matches TRBD2 (7 bases). This CDR3 is built from 14 residues. Germline V CDR1 and CDR2: LNHDA, SQIVND (reference sequence). Trimming cost V 4 bases and J 6 bases, with 13 bases left between them. The CDR3 nucleotides read TGTGCCAGTAGTAGCGGGGGCGGGGCCAATGAGCAGTTCTTC. It translates to CASSSGGGANEQFF.

This rearrangement joins TRBV7-8 to TRBJ1-1; a weak D match, TRBD1 (6 bases). Between the trimmed V and J ends, which lost 5 bases and 0 bases, there was a span of 10 bases. Germline-derived CDR1 and CDR2 are SGHVS and FQNEAQ. The CDR3 totals 14 residues. Here the CDR3 reads CASSLGHVNTEAFF. Written as DNA, the CDR3 is TGTGCCAGCAGCCTGGGACACGTGAACACTGAAGCTTTCTTT.

The rearrangement links TRBV5-1 to TRBJ2-7; D possibly corresponds to TRBD2 (5 bases). V was shortened by 2 bases and J by 2 bases, with 8 bases between the two germline ends. CDR1 and CDR2 (germline): SGHRS, YFSETQ. The CDR3 contains 13 residues. The CDR3 here is CASSFDYPYEQYF. As DNA, the CDR3 is TGCGCCAGCAGCTTCGACTACCCCTACGAGCAGTACTTC.

The chain's CDR3 is CASSPIRDSYEQYF. In DNA form, the CDR3 reads TGTGCCAGCAGCCCCATCCGGGACTCCTACGAGCAGTACTTC. The chain uses TRBV14 and TRBJ2-7; possibly TRBD2 for D (5 bases). Trimming removed 4 bases at V and 0 bases at J, with 10 bases between. Germline V gene sequence: CDR1 SGHDN, CDR2 FVKESK. The CDR3 is 14 residues long.

The V gene is TRBV29-1, the J gene TRBJ2-2; the match to TRBD1 covers 8 bases. The CDR3 runs to 14 residues. CDR1 is SQVTM and CDR2 is ANQGSEA in the germline V gene. Trimming cost V 3 bases and J 4 bases; bases outside gene matches: 4. In nucleotides, the CDR3 is TGCAGCGTTGATCCAGGGGGCATCACCGGGGAGCTGTTTTTT. This encodes CSVDPGGITGELFF.

The chain combines TRBV6-5 with TRBJ2-1; unclear D gene. CDR1 and CDR2 from the germline V gene are MNHEY and SVGAGI. The V gene lost 7 bases and the J gene lost 5 bases, with 6 bases spanning the gap. This CDR3 has 11 amino acids. CDR3 sequence reads: CASNSNNEQFF. CDR3 sequence (DNA): TGTGCCAGCAATTCCAACAATGAGCAGTTCTTC.

A single count supports this clone. The sample carries other DNA sequences with the same CDR3. This chain joins TRBV5-1 and TRBJ2-1; TRBD2 agrees at 8 bases. This CDR3 is 15 amino acids long. Germline CDR1 is SGHRS and CDR2 is YFSETQ. J lost 4 bases, V lost 2 bases, and 5 bases had no gene match. The CDR3: CASSFGTSGYNEQFF. CDR3 nucleotide sequence: TGCGCCAGCAGCTTCGGAACTAGCGGTTACAATGAGCAGTTCTTC.